Included here is one T cell receptor beta chain sequence, with context. In the original processing: Amplification with reference gene primers provided the estimates of nucleated cell counts. The protocol was immunoSEQ multiplex PCR, while the TCRdb copy is restricted to in-frame clones and leaves out a portion. V and J calls and clone size are given by that table; D and trimming were obtained from the DNA. The data show fewer than 250,000 clones, around 85% seen once. These data are taken from a study of blood T cell repertoires in COVID-19. For the study at large: Samples came from the United States, Italy and Spain, spanning acute and convalescent COVID-19. The analysed material was cDNA or gDNA that came from T cells, B-cell-depleted T cells, or PBMCs.

Germline CDR1 is SGHTA and CDR2 is FQGNSA. V shed 5 bases and J 4 bases; nucleotides not matched to a gene: 12. The CDR3 covers 16 residues. This sequence originates from a man aged 40-55 years with acute or convalescent COVID-19. The sequenced sample consisted of peripheral blood. The chain employs TRBV7-2 and TRBJ2-7; 9 bases align to TRBD2. The CDR3 DNA reads as TGTGCCAGCAGCCACTCGTCGGCTAGCGGGATATACGAGCAGTACTTC. As protein: CASSHSSASGIYEQYF.